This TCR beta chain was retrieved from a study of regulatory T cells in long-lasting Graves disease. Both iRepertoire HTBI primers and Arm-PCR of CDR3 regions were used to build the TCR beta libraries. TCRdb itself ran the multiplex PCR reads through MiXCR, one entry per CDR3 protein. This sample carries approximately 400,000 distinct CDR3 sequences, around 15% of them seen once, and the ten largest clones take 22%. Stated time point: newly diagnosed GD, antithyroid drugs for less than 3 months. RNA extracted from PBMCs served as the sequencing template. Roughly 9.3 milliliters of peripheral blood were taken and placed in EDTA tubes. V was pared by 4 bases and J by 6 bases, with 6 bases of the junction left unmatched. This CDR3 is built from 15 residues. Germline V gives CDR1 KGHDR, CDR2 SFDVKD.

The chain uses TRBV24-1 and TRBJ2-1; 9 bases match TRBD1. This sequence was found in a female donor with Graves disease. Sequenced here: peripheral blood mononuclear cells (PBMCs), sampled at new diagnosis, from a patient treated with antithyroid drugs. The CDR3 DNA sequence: TGTGCCACCAGTGACCCGGGACAGGGAAGCAATGAGCAGTTCTTC. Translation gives CATSDPGQGSNEQFF.